This T cell receptor beta chain was captured by sequencing in a study of T cell responses to AZD1222 COVID-19 vaccine. CDR1 and CDR2 (germline): MNHEY, SVGAGI. The CDR3 has 15 residues. V shed 5 bases and J 3 bases; nucleotides not matched to a gene: 5. Measured with immunoSEQ multiplex PCR; TCRdb has only the in-frame clones, and not every one. The table has 150,000 to 200,000 clones, roughly nine tenths seen once. Findings of the study overall: There were vaccine-associated CD4 TCRs across spike, dominant at 160-218 and 743-854. Donors were mostly white British, more females; clonal diversity possibly underestimated. Baseline seropositivity occurred in only a handful of AZD1222 recipients.

A note on this clone: Its matching antigen is unknown.

The material sequenced was peripheral blood, taken on day 0 of AZD1222 vaccination. The source of this sequence is an adult in good health. V usage is TRBV6-5 and J usage is TRBJ1-2; 11 bases line up with TRBD1. The CDR3 sequence: CASSRGQGAYYGYTF. The CDR3, as DNA: TGTGCCAGCAGTCGCGGACAGGGGGCGTACTATGGCTACACCTTC.